The sequence of this T cell receptor (beta chain) was determined in a study of lymphopenia after photon versus proton radiotherapy. The V end was cut by 4 bases, the J end by 7 bases, with 18 bases between. This CDR3 has 14 residues. Per the germline V gene, CDR1 is SGHNT and CDR2 is YYREEE (reference sequence). Libraries were prepared by immunoSEQ multiplex PCR; TCRdb keeps only in-frame clonotypes and omits some of them. Seen here are about 8,300 clones, just over 85% observed once, and the top ten hold 20% to 25%. About this clone: The antigen remains undetermined.

Study-wide findings and caveats: After the lymphocyte nadir, photon-treated repertoires showed oligoclonal expansion, especially of CD8+ Temra cells.

The clonotype was recovered from an elderly man with cholangiocarcinoma. The sequencing used peripheral blood, collected from a patient treated with photon-based radiotherapy. The chain uses TRBV5-4 and TRBJ2-7; a weak D match, TRBD1 (8 bases). The CDR3 DNA follows: TGTGCCAGCAGCCCACGGAACAGGGGGGGGGAGCAGTACTTC. Amino acid sequence: CASSPRNRGGEQYF.